One and the same sample provided the 24 T cell receptor beta chains below, sequenced in a study of early stage breast cancer tumors (dated by TCRdb to about 2017). The library was made by the immunoSEQ multiplex PCR assay. TCRdb mirrors the immuneACCESS table, restricted to in-frame sequences. Some clones are absent from its copies; in checked studies, under half trace to an unresolved V gene, and the reason for the others is unknown. The table for this sample lists more than 65,000 clones; approximately 84% of them were counted only once. Clones ranked in the top ten supply approximately 4.5% of the sample. Specimen: blood. These receptors were collected from a person aged 40 to 49 with breast cancer.

The J gene is TRBJ2-7, the V gene TRBV27; D may be TRBD2 (5 bases). CDR1 is MNHEY and CDR2 is SMNVEV in the germline V gene (reference sequence). The CDR3 extends over 14 amino acids. Between the trimmed V and J ends, which lost 3 bases and 5 bases, there was a span of 14 bases. The CDR3 DNA is TGTGCCAGCAGTTTCTCTCGGATTAGCGACGAGCAGTACTTC. Protein: CASSFSRISDEQYF.

This clone was detected a few times. This chain connects TRBV6-1 to TRBJ1-2, with D possibly TRBD1 on 6 matching bases. Trimming took off 6 bases at V and 4 bases at J, with 15 bases between the two ends. The germline V gene encodes CDR1 MNHNS and CDR2 SASEGT. The length of the CDR3 is 14 residues. This CDR3 reads CASSFEQGSYGYTF. CDR3 bases: TGTGCCAGCAGCTTCGAACAGGGAAGCTATGGCTACACCTTC.

The chain combines TRBV13 with TRBJ2-7, with 7 bases fitting TRBD2. This CDR3 has 15 amino acids. V gave up 2 bases and J gave up 7 bases; unmatched junction bases: 11. Germline CDR1 reads PRHDT; CDR2 reads FYEKMQ (reference sequence). The CDR3: CASSLLGGSGQEQYF. CDR3 nucleotide sequence: TGTGCCAGCAGCTTATTGGGCGGGAGTGGACAAGAGCAGTACTTC.

The chain has TRBV7-6 and TRBJ1-1; the match to TRBD1 covers 8 bases. V lost 5 bases to trimming and J lost 0 bases; unmatched junction nucleotides: 20. This CDR3 is 20 amino acids long. Germline assignment: CDR1 SGHVS and CDR2 FNYEAQ. CDR3 sequence reads: CASSPRGTVPGGRMNTEAFF. CDR3 sequence (DNA): TGTGCCAGCAGCCCCAGAGGCACAGTACCAGGGGGCCGGATGAACACTGAAGCTTTCTTT.

A single count supports this clone. The chain combines TRBV19 with TRBJ2-6; 7 bases line up with TRBD1. J was trimmed by 1 base and V by 6 bases; bases with no gene match: 6. The CDR3 covers 16 residues. CDR1 is LNHDA and CDR2 is SQIVND in the germline V gene (reference sequence). The CDR3 loop is CASRSGQPSGANVLTF. In nucleotides, the CDR3 is TGTGCCAGTAGGTCGGGACAGCCTTCTGGGGCCAACGTCCTGACTTTC.

This chain uses TRBV9 with TRBJ1-4; TRBD1 matches 7 bases. V was clipped by 0 bases and J by 7 bases; unmatched bases: 6. The germline gives CDR1 SGDLS, CDR2 YYNGEE. The CDR3 is 15 amino acids. Here the CDR3 reads CASSVAGGLGEKLFF. In nucleotides, the CDR3 is TGTGCCAGCAGCGTAGCAGGGGGGCTCGGTGAAAAACTGTTTTTT.

V usage is TRBV6-1 and J usage is TRBJ1-5, with a possible D match to TRBD1 (6 bases). V was cut by 2 bases and J by 5 bases, with 7 bases left in between. The CDR3 covers 13 residues. Germline V lookup: CDR1 MNHNS, CDR2 SASEGT. CDR3 protein: CASSERGYQPQHF. In DNA, the CDR3 is TGTGCCAGCAGTGAAAGGGGGTATCAGCCCCAGCATTTT.

The chain combines TRBV29-1 with TRBJ1-1; no clear D gene. Germline CDR1 reads SQVTM; CDR2 reads ANQGSEA. This CDR3 has 11 amino acids. Trimming took off 6 bases at V and 1 base at J, with 6 bases between the two ends. The CDR3 DNA sequence: TGCAGCGTCGTTGGGAACACTGAAGCTTTCTTT. Protein: CSVVGNTEAFF.

The rearrangement uses TRBV25-1 and TRBJ2-3; 8 bases fit TRBD1. Germline values: CDR1 MGHDK, CDR2 SYGVNS. After removal of 5 bases from V and 6 bases from J, the junction contained 7 bases not matched to a gene. CDR3 length: 14 amino acids. The CDR3 here is CASSQTTGGDTQYF. CDR3 nucleotides: TGTGCCAGCAGTCAAACTACAGGGGGGGATACGCAGTATTTT. Filled out from reference TRBV25-1 and TRBJ2-3, the complete variable domain reads EADIYQTPRYLVIGTGKKITLECSQTMGHDKMYWYQQDPGMELHLIHYSYGVNSTEKGDLSSESTVSRIRTEHFPLTLESARPSHTSQYLCASSQTTGGDTQYFGPGTRLTVL.

This chain uses TRBV6-1 with TRBJ1-1; D possibly corresponds to TRBD1 (6 bases). The CDR3 has 16 residues. The V gene's germline CDR1 is MNHNS and CDR2 SASEGT. Deletions cut 4 bases from V and 6 bases from J, with 21 bases between. CDR3 sequence reads: CASSGILGGTLAEAFF. In DNA, the CDR3 is TGTGCCAGCAGTGGGATCCTGGGGGGCACCCTCGCTGAAGCTTTCTTT.

The gene calls are TRBV6-5 and TRBJ2-2, with 10 bases identical to TRBD1. CDR1 is MNHEY and CDR2 is SVGAGI in the germline V gene. The trim removed 4 bases at V and 7 bases at J, leaving 6 bases unmatched. CDR3 length: 15 amino acids. CDR3 residues: CASSWETGGRGELFF. CDR3 nucleotide sequence: TGTGCCAGCAGTTGGGAGACAGGGGGCCGCGGGGAGCTGTTTTTT.

The chain joins TRBV5-1 to TRBJ2-5, with TRBD1 matching over 9 bases. After removal of 0 bases from V and 5 bases from J, the junction contained 5 bases not matched to a gene. The CDR3 covers 15 residues. Looked up from germline, CDR1 is SGHRS and CDR2 is YFSETQ. The CDR3 nucleotides read TGCGCCAGCAGCTTGGTTAGGACAGGGGTGGAGACCCAGTACTTC. This codes for CASSLVRTGVETQYF.

The chain has TRBV29-1 and TRBJ1-1, with 7 bases aligning to TRBD1. V lost 6 bases to trimming and J lost 4 bases; unmatched junction nucleotides: 8. From germline, CDR1 is SQVTM and CDR2 ANQGSEA. The CDR3 has 13 residues. The CDR3 loop reads CSVGTAVVTEAFF. As DNA, the CDR3 is TGCAGCGTCGGGACAGCGGTGGTCACTGAAGCTTTCTTT.

The genes are TRBV7-2 and TRBJ2-1; TRBD2 agrees at 8 bases. CDR3 length: 17 residues. Germline trimming cut 5 bases from V and 6 bases from J; bases unmatched to any gene: 15. The germline V gene encodes CDR1 SGHTA and CDR2 FQGNSA. The CDR3 coding sequence is TGTGCCAGCAGCCCCGGGGGGGGCAGCGGGAGAGCCAATGAGCAGTTCTTC. It specifies CASSPGGGSGRANEQFF.

The V call is TRBV19, the J call TRBJ2-3; 10 bases match TRBD2. The length of the CDR3 is 17 residues. Losses at the gene ends were 5 bases for V and 3 bases for J; bases not matched to a gene: 11. Germline V CDR1 and CDR2: LNHDA, SQIVND (reference sequence). The CDR3 DNA sequence: TGTGCCAGTAGTCTCAGCCTAGCGGGAGTTGGGACAGATACGCAGTATTTT. Its protein product is CASSLSLAGVGTDTQYF.

This clone was detected only once. This sequence joins TRBV25-1 and TRBJ2-1; 9 bases agree with TRBD2. The CDR3 length is 16 residues. Germline trimming cut 6 bases from V and 5 bases from J; bases unmatched to any gene: 11. CDR1 is MGHDK, CDR2 SYGVNS, per germline. In DNA, the CDR3 is TGTGCCAGCAGCATCCTTTCTAGCGGGACCAACAATGAGCAGTTCTTC. Protein: CASSILSSGTNNEQFF.

This chain connects TRBV13 to TRBJ2-1, with 9 bases aligning to TRBD2. The CDR3 is 13 residues long. J was trimmed by 9 bases and V by 6 bases; bases with no gene match: 6. Germline lookup yields CDR1 PRHDT and CDR2 FYEKMQ (reference sequence). The CDR3 DNA reads as TGTGCCAGCAGTGCGGGAGGGCCGAGTGAGCAGTTCTTC. Its protein is CASSAGGPSEQFF.

The rearrangement links TRBV10-3 to TRBJ2-7; 10 bases are shared with TRBD2. The CDR3 totals 17 residues. With 9 bases clipped from V and 2 bases from J, the junction kept 16 bases outside the gene matches. CDR1 and CDR2 (germline): ENHRY, SYGVKD. CDR3 nucleotide sequence: TGTGCCATACCGGGACTAGCGCCCCGTCGGAGAGCCTACGAGCAGTACTTC. This gives the protein CAIPGLAPRRRAYEQYF.

The chain couples TRBV28 to TRBJ2-7; TRBD1 matches at 7 bases. With V trimmed by 4 bases and J by 4 bases, 13 bases remained unmatched. This CDR3 spans 16 amino acids. Germline V gene sequence: CDR1 MDHEN, CDR2 SYDVKM. The CDR3 nucleotides are TGTGCCAGCAGTTGGGGCGACGGGACAGACGCTTACGAGCAGTACTTC. Its protein product is CASSWGDGTDAYEQYF.

The chain has TRBV5-1 and TRBJ2-1, with 9 bases lining up with TRBD2. This CDR3 has 15 amino acids. V shed 0 bases and J 10 bases; nucleotides not matched to a gene: 8. Per the germline V gene, CDR1 is SGHRS and CDR2 is YFSETQ. The CDR3 sequence: CASSLVAGGLGEQFF. The CDR3 nucleotides are TGCGCCAGCAGCTTGGTGGCGGGAGGGCTCGGGGAGCAGTTCTTC.

The genes are TRBV15 and TRBJ2-7; 8 bases are a match to TRBD2. The germline V gene has CDR1 LNHNV and CDR2 YYDKDF (reference sequence). V shed 3 bases, J shed 6 bases, and the junction held 22 bases outside the gene matches. The CDR3 runs to 19 residues. DNA of the CDR3: TGTGCCACCAGCAGGAGGGGTAGGCGGGAGGATCGAATTTTCGCCGAGCAGTACTTC. It specifies CATSRRGRREDRIFAEQYF.

The J gene is TRBJ2-7, the V gene TRBV28, with TRBD1 as a possible D gene (6 bases). Trimming shortened V by 6 bases and J by 3 bases, and 12 bases separated the two germline ends. CDR3 length: 13 amino acids. The germline V gene has CDR1 MDHEN and CDR2 SYDVKM. CDR3 in DNA: TGTGCCAGCAGCCTACAGGGATTCTACGAGCAGTACTTC. This translates into CASSLQGFYEQYF.

The sample holds one count of this clone. The chain employs TRBV15 and TRBJ2-7, with D perhaps given as TRBD1 or TRBD2 (5 bases each). V was cut by 0 bases and J by 0 bases, with 9 bases left in between. This CDR3 comprises 15 residues. Per germline, CDR1 LNHNV and CDR2 YYDKDF (reference sequence). This CDR3 reads CATSREAGSSYEQYF. CDR3 coding DNA: TGTGCCACCAGCAGAGAGGCAGGGAGCTCCTACGAGCAGTACTTC.

V and J are TRBV6-5 and TRBJ2-1, with D maybe TRBD1 (5 bases). CDR3 length: 15 amino acids. The germline V gene has CDR1 MNHEY and CDR2 SVGAGI. V was trimmed by 0 bases and J by 3 bases, leaving 9 bases between them. As DNA, the CDR3 is TGTGCCAGCAGTTACTCGAGGACAATCTACAATGAGCAGTTCTTC. It yields the protein CASSYSRTIYNEQFF.